A selection of T cell receptor beta chains follows, all from one sample in a study of blood T cell repertoires in COVID-19. Sequencing was performed with immunoSEQ multiplex PCR; in TCRdb, only in-frame clones are kept and a portion is missing. This table holds under 100,000 clones, 80% to 90% found once. The material sequenced was peripheral blood. These TCRs come from a middle-aged man with active COVID-19. CDR3s include the opening cysteine and the closing phenylalanine or tryptophan. A D gene is named only where the DNA matches it firmly. The size of a clone is reported for some rows only, either as once, few or many, or as a class for expanded clones.

V	size	D	J	DNA	CDR3
TRBV28	-	TRBD1	TRBJ1-3	TGTGCCAGCGGACAGGTGGTTAACACCATATATTTT	CASGQVVNTIYF
TRBV5-1	-	-	TRBJ2-7	TGCGCCAGCAGCTTCGACGGGAGCTCCTACGAGCAGTACTTC	CASSFDGSSYEQYF
TRBV3-1/TRBV3-2	-	-	TRBJ2-7	TGTGCCAGCAGCCAAGGTCCCCACTTATACGAGCAGTACTTC	CASSQGPHLYEQYF
TRBV5-4	-	-	TRBJ2-1	TGTGCCAGCAGCTCTGCAGGGGACGTCAATGAGCAGTTCTTC	CASSSAGDVNEQFF
TRBV27	-	-	TRBJ1-5	TGTGCCAGCAGTTTAAGACACCAGAGTTATAGCAATCAGCCCCAGCATTTT	CASSLRHQSYSNQPQHF
TRBV3-1/TRBV3-2	-	-	TRBJ1-6	TGTGCCAGCAGCCAGCTCGTGAGTCCTCCCCTCCACTTT	CASSQLVSPPLHF
TRBV28	-	TRBD2	TRBJ2-1	TGTGCCAGCAGTCGGCCTAGCGGGCTACTGACCTACAATGAGCAGTTCTTC	CASSRPSGLLTYNEQFF
TRBV27	-	-	TRBJ1-1	TGTGCCAGCAGTTTTCGGACAGAGAACACTGAAGCTTTCTTT	CASSFRTENTEAFF
TRBV10-3	-	-	TRBJ1-4	TGTGCCATCAGCGTGCGGCTTGGAGAAAAACTGTTTTTT	CAISVRLGEKLFF
TRBV28	-	TRBD2	TRBJ2-3	TGTGCCAGTCAAGCGGGAGACACAGATACGCAGTATTTT	CASQAGDTDTQYF
TRBV6-6	-	TRBD1	TRBJ1-4	TGTGCCAGCAGTCCACCTCTAGGACAGGGGGCAAGAGAAAAACTGTTTTTT	CASSPPLGQGAREKLFF
TRBV10-3	-	-	TRBJ2-2	TGTGCCATCAGAGGGACTGGGGAGTGGGGGGAGCTGTTTTTT	CAIRGTGEWGELFF
TRBV11-2	-	-	TRBJ2-7	TGTGCCAGCAGCTTAGATGGGCACGAGCAGTACTTC	CASSLDGHEQYF
TRBV11-2	-	-	TRBJ2-7	TGTGCCAGCAGCTTAGATGCACGTTACCCGGGCGAGCAGTACTTC	CASSLDARYPGEQYF
TRBV18	-	TRBD1	TRBJ1-5	TGTGCCAGCTCACCTGGACAGGGGGGGTATCAGCCCCAGCATTTT	CASSPGQGGYQPQHF
TRBV6-4	-	-	TRBJ2-3	TGTGCCAGCAGTGACGGTGGAGGCACAGATACGCAGTATTTT	CASSDGGGTDTQYF
TRBV7-2	-	TRBD1	TRBJ2-1	TGTGCCAGCAGCCAGGGACAGGCGGATGAGCAGTTCTTC	CASSQGQADEQFF
TRBV5-1	-	-	TRBJ1-5	TGCGCCAGCAGCTCAGGACAGCGTGAGGGGCCCCAGCATTTT	CASSSGQREGPQHF
TRBV29-1	-	TRBD2	TRBJ2-4	TGCAGCGTAAGACTAGCTCTCGGCAAAAACATTCAGTACTTC	CSVRLALGKNIQYF
TRBV19	-	TRBD1	TRBJ1-6	TGTGCCAGTAGTATATTTCGGACAGGGGACTCACCCCTCCACTTT	CASSIFRTGDSPLHF
TRBV7-8	-	-	TRBJ2-7	TGTGCCAGCAGCTCCGGACTCCTTAACTTCGAGCAGTACTTC	CASSSGLLNFEQYF
TRBV10-1	-	-	TRBJ1-1	TGCGCCAGCAGTGAGTCGGGTGGAGGCACTGAAGCTTTCTTT	CASSESGGGTEAFF
TRBV3-1/TRBV3-2	-	-	TRBJ2-5	TGTGCCAGCAGCCCGGGGAGCGGGTACCAAGAGACCCAGTACTTC	CASSPGSGYQETQYF
TRBV27	-	TRBD2	TRBJ2-1	TGTGCCAGCAGTCCCCAGCGGGGGAGCTCCTACAATGAGCAGTTCTTC	CASSPQRGSSYNEQFF
TRBV25-1	-	-	TRBJ1-3	TGTGCCAGCAGACAGGGAAACACCATATATTTT	CASRQGNTIYF
TRBV2	-	TRBD1	TRBJ1-4	TGTGCCAGCAGCGCGAAGGACAGGGCAACTAATGAAAAACTGTTTTTT	CASSAKDRATNEKLFF
TRBV5-8	-	-	TRBJ2-3	TGTGCCAGCAGCTCCAAGGGGAGGACAGATACGCAGTATTTT	CASSSKGRTDTQYF
TRBV4-1	-	-	TRBJ2-3	TGCGCCAGCAGCCAAGATCAGGGTGATACGCAGTATTTT	CASSQDQGDTQYF
TRBV19	-	TRBD1	TRBJ2-4	TGTGCCAGTAGTCCCCGACAGGGCCTAGCCAAAAACATTCAGTACTTC	CASSPRQGLAKNIQYF
TRBV6-5	-	TRBD1	TRBJ2-7	TGTGCCAGCAGCTGGGACAGGAGTTCCTACGAGCAGTACTTC	CASSWDRSSYEQYF
TRBV15	-	-	TRBJ1-5	TGTGCCACCAGCAGAGGACAGGTTAGCAATCAGCCCCAGCATTTT	CATSRGQVSNQPQHF
TRBV4-1	few	-	TRBJ2-7	TGCGCCAGCAGCCAAGTTCTGACCACGGGAGAGCAGTACTTC	CASSQVLTTGEQYF
TRBV16	-	-	TRBJ1-6	TGTGCCAGCAGCCAAGGAAAGGGACAAACTTCACCCCTCCACTTT	CASSQGKGQTSPLHF
TRBV24-1	many	-	TRBJ1-2	TGTGCCACCAGTGATGGCGGGTCAGATGAAGCCAGCTTC	CATSDGGSDEASF
TRBV20-1	-	-	TRBJ2-1	TGCAGTGCCACCAGGAATGAGCAGTTCTTC	CSATRNEQFF
TRBV2	-	-	TRBJ2-1	TGTGCCAGCAGTGATAGAGCAGGGGGGAATGAGCAGTTCTTC	CASSDRAGGNEQFF
TRBV11-2	-	-	TRBJ2-2	TGTGCCAGCAGCTTAAGAGTCACCGGGGAGCTGTTTTTT	CASSLRVTGELFF
TRBV2	once	-	TRBJ2-3	TGTGCCAGCAGCTTCAGGGGTAGTAAGGTGGCAGATACGCAGTATTTT	CASSFRGSKVADTQYF
TRBV28	-	TRBD1	TRBJ2-5	TGTGCCAGCAGTTCGGGACAGGGGCCCGGTCGTCAGTACTTC	CASSSGQGPGRQYF
TRBV11-3	-	-	TRBJ1-2	TGTGCCAGCAGCTTATACAGTAACTATGGCTACACCTTC	CASSLYSNYGYTF
TRBV7-9	few	TRBD2	TRBJ2-3	TGTGCCAGCAGCTCACCTGGGACTAGCGGGGTAACAGATACGCAGTATTTT	CASSSPGTSGVTDTQYF
TRBV10-3	-	-	TRBJ2-7	TGTGCCATCAGTGCCACACAGGGCGCCTACGAGCAGTACTTC	CAISATQGAYEQYF
TRBV29-1	-	TRBD1	TRBJ1-4	TGCAGCGTCTTGGGGACAGCGCGAGGTGGTGAAAAACTGTTTTTT	CSVLGTARGGEKLFF
TRBV10-3	-	TRBD2	TRBJ2-3	TGTGCCATCAGGTCGGGAGGGAACACAGATACGCAGTATTTT	CAIRSGGNTDTQYF
TRBV4-2	-	-	TRBJ1-5	TGTGCCAGCAGCCAAGATATCGGACAGCTTAGCAATCAGCCCCAGCATTTT	CASSQDIGQLSNQPQHF
TRBV11-2	-	-	TRBJ1-5	TGTGCCAGCAGCTTAGGACGGGGCAATCAGCCCCAGCATTTT	CASSLGRGNQPQHF
TRBV3-1/TRBV3-2	once	TRBD2	TRBJ2-7	TGTGCCAGCAGCCAAGGTCGGACTAGCGGGGGCCAACGCTACGAGCAGTACTTC	CASSQGRTSGGQRYEQYF
TRBV12-5	-	-	TRBJ1-1	TGTGCTAGTGGCAGGGTGAACACTGAAGCTTTCTTT	CASGRVNTEAFF
TRBV28	-	TRBD1	TRBJ2-7	TGTGCCAGCAGGGACAGGGGTGGCCGGGTGGACGAGCAGTACTTC	CASRDRGGRVDEQYF
TRBV2	-	TRBD1	TRBJ2-5	TGTGCCAGCAGCACGGGACAGTTCCAAGAGACCCAGTACTTC	CASSTGQFQETQYF
TRBV4-1	-	-	TRBJ2-7	TGCGCCAGCAGCCAAGTGGCGGGATCGAGCCACGAGCAGTACTTC	CASSQVAGSSHEQYF
TRBV29-1	-	-	TRBJ1-1	TGCAGCGTTGCGCGGGTCCTGAACACTGAAGCTTTCTTT	CSVARVLNTEAFF
TRBV29-1	-	-	TRBJ2-3	TGCAGCGTTGACAGGGTTGATGATACGCAGTATTTT	CSVDRVDDTQYF
TRBV6-1	-	TRBD1	TRBJ1-2	TGTGCCAGCAGTGTAAAGATGGGACAGGGGGCGAGTGGCTACACCTTC	CASSVKMGQGASGYTF
TRBV5-8	-	TRBD1	TRBJ1-2	TGTGCCAGCAGCTCCGCGGGACAGGGGGACTATGGCTACACCTTC	CASSSAGQGDYGYTF